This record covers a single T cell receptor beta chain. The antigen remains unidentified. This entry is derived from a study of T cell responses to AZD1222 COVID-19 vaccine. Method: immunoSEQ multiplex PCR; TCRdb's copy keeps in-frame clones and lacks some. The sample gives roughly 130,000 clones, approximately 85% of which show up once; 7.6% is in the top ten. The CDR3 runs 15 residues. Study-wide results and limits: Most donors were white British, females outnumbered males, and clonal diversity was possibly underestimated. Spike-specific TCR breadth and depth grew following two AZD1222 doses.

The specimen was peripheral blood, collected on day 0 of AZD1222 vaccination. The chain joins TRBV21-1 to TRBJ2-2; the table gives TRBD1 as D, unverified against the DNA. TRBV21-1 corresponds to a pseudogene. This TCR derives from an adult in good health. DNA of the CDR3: TGTGCCAGCAGCACAGACAGAACGAACACCGGGGAGCTGTTTTTT. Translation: CASSTDRTNTGELFF.